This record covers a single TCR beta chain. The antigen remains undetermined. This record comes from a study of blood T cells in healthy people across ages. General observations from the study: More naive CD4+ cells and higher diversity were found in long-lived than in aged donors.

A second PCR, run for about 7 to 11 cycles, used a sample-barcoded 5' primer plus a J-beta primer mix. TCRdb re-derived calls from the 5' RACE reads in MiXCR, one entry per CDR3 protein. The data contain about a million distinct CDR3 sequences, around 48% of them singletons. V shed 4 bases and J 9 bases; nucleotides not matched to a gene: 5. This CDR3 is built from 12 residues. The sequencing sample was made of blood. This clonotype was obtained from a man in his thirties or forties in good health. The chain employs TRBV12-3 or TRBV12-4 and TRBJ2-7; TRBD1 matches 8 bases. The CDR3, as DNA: TGTGCCAGCAGTTCCAGGGGGCGAAGGCAGTACTTC. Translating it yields CASSSRGRRQYF.